This T cell receptor beta chain was documented in a study of T cell changes during pregnancy in multiple sclerosis. Clones were sequenced by immunoSEQ multiplex PCR, and TCRdb holds only the in-frame ones, with some missing. The sample has 10,000 to 15,000 clones, approximately 89% seen once; the top ten hold 6.5% to 8.5%. V shed 0 bases and J shed 3 bases, with 8 bases lying between them. CDR1 GTSNPN and CDR2 SVGIG come from the germline V gene (reference sequence). The CDR3 consists of 13 residues. The sample in question was CD8+ T cells from peripheral blood mononuclear cells, obtained in the second trimester of pregnancy. The chain couples TRBV30 to TRBJ1-1; tentatively, D is TRBD1 (5 bases). The origin of this receptor is a female donor in good health, enrolled as a control in a pregnancy study. CDR3 in DNA: TGTGCCTGGAGTGTAACGGGGGACACTGAAGCTTTCTTT. Protein sequence: CAWSVTGDTEAFF.